A selection of T cell receptor beta chains follows, all from one sample in a study of Tregs in tolerant kidney transplant recipients. Sequencing used immunoSEQ multiplex PCR; TCRdb keeps in-frame clones, though not all of them. The repertoire includes 55,000 to 75,000 clones, more than 70% of them detected once, and 3.8% sits in the top ten. Sequenced here: CD4+ T cells from blood (PBMCs), sampled 6 months after the transplant. All receptors come from a human patient who received a combined kidney and bone marrow transplant. T cells may partly derive from the graft donor. CDR3s include the opening cysteine and the closing phenylalanine or tryptophan. The order of the fields is D gene, J gene, clone size, V gene, CDR3 DNA, CDR3 protein. D genes are given only for firm matches. Size is stated for part of the rows, as once, few or many counts, or as a class when the clone is expanded.

d_call: .
j_call: TRBJ1-5
clone_size: .
v_call: TRBV5-8
cdr3_nt: TGTGCCAGCAGCCCTGGGGGGATCCTCAATCAGCCCCAGCATTTT
cdr3_aa: CASSPGGILNQPQHF

d_call: .
j_call: TRBJ2-7
clone_size: once
v_call: TRBV5-1
cdr3_nt: TGCGCCAGCAGCTTGGGGGGTCAGGGGACGGACGAGCAGTACTTC
cdr3_aa: CASSLGGQGTDEQYF

d_call: TRBD2
j_call: TRBJ2-1
clone_size: .
v_call: TRBV5-1
cdr3_nt: TGCGCCAGCAGCCCCATGTCGGGGGGCTACAATGAGCAGTTCTTC
cdr3_aa: CASSPMSGGYNEQFF

d_call: TRBD1
j_call: TRBJ2-1
clone_size: once
v_call: TRBV28
cdr3_nt: TGTGCCAGCAGTCCCGGACAGGGGGTAAATGAGCAGTTCTTC
cdr3_aa: CASSPGQGVNEQFF

d_call: .
j_call: TRBJ2-3
clone_size: .
v_call: TRBV9
cdr3_nt: TGTGCCAGCAGCGTAGGGGCTGATACGCAGTATTTT
cdr3_aa: CASSVGADTQYF

d_call: TRBD2
j_call: TRBJ2-3
clone_size: .
v_call: TRBV5-4
cdr3_nt: TGTGCCAGCAGCCCGGATTCCGGGACTAGCGGGAGGAGACGATATTTT
cdr3_aa: CASSPDSGTSGRRRYF

d_call: .
j_call: TRBJ1-1
clone_size: .
v_call: TRBV30
cdr3_nt: TGTGCCTGGGTAGTGCGCCCGCCGGGCACTGAAGCTTTCTTT
cdr3_aa: CAWVVRPPGTEAFF

d_call: .
j_call: TRBJ2-7
clone_size: .
v_call: TRBV9
cdr3_nt: TGTGCCAGCAGCGTAGTAAAGGGGGGGGGCATTGATGAGCAGTACTTC
cdr3_aa: CASSVVKGGGIDEQYF

d_call: .
j_call: TRBJ2-7
clone_size: few
v_call: TRBV7-9
cdr3_nt: TGTGCCAGCAGCTTTAGTGGAAGCGGAGAGCAGTACTTC
cdr3_aa: CASSFSGSGEQYF

d_call: TRBD1
j_call: TRBJ1-5
clone_size: .
v_call: TRBV19
cdr3_nt: TGTGCCAGTATTAGAAGTGGGACAGGCAGGCAGCCCCAGCATTTT
cdr3_aa: CASIRSGTGRQPQHF

d_call: .
j_call: TRBJ1-1
clone_size: .
v_call: TRBV12-5
cdr3_nt: TGTGCTAGTGGTACAGGGATACAGAACACTGAAGCTTTCTTT
cdr3_aa: CASGTGIQNTEAFF

d_call: TRBD1
j_call: TRBJ2-2
clone_size: once
v_call: TRBV4-3
cdr3_nt: TGCGCCAGCAGACAGGGGGCGAACACCGGGGAGCTGTTTTTT
cdr3_aa: CASRQGANTGELFF

d_call: TRBD1
j_call: TRBJ2-7
clone_size: .
v_call: TRBV11-3
cdr3_nt: TGTGCCAGCAGCTCTAGTCGGGACAGCTACGAGCAGTACTTC
cdr3_aa: CASSSSRDSYEQYF

d_call: .
j_call: TRBJ2-7
clone_size: .
v_call: TRBV4-1
cdr3_nt: TGCGCCAGCAGCCAAGGCCCCTTCATGTCAAGCGGAACGTACGAGCAGTACTTC
cdr3_aa: CASSQGPFMSSGTYEQYF

d_call: .
j_call: TRBJ1-1
clone_size: .
v_call: TRBV30
cdr3_nt: TGTGCCTGGAGTGTACACTACGGTAACACTGAAGCTTTCTTT
cdr3_aa: CAWSVHYGNTEAFF

d_call: TRBD2
j_call: TRBJ2-1
clone_size: .
v_call: TRBV6-4
cdr3_nt: TGTGCCAGCAGTGACTCTAGCGGGGGGGCCAATGAGCAGTTCTTC
cdr3_aa: CASSDSSGGANEQFF

d_call: .
j_call: TRBJ1-2
clone_size: .
v_call: TRBV7-9
cdr3_nt: TGTGCCAGCAGCTTGACGCGGCAGGGAATCCCCCACTACTATGGCTACACCTTC
cdr3_aa: CASSLTRQGIPHYYGYTF

d_call: TRBD1
j_call: TRBJ1-3
clone_size: few
v_call: TRBV7-9
cdr3_nt: TGTGCCAGCAGCTTAGGGACAGGGTCTGGAAACACCATATATTTT
cdr3_aa: CASSLGTGSGNTIYF

d_call: TRBD2
j_call: TRBJ2-5
clone_size: .
v_call: TRBV5-1
cdr3_nt: TGCGCCAGCACCACGTCGGGGGGGGCTCAAGAGACCCAGTACTTC
cdr3_aa: CASTTSGGAQETQYF

d_call: TRBD1
j_call: TRBJ1-4
clone_size: .
v_call: TRBV30
cdr3_nt: TGTGCCTGGAGTCCCGGGACAGGGGTCGAAAAACTGTTTTTT
cdr3_aa: CAWSPGTGVEKLFF